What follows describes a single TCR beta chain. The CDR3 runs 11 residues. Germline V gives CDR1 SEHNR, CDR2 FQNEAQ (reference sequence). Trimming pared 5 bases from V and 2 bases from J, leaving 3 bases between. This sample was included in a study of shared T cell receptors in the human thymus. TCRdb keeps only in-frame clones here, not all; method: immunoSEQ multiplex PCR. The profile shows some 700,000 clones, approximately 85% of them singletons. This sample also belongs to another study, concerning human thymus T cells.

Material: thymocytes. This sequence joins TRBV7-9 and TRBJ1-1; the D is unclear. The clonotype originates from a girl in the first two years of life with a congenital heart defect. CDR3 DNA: TGTGCCAGCAGCCTAAACACTGAAGCTTTCTTT. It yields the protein CASSLNTEAFF.